These 8 T cell receptor beta chains came from one sample sequenced in a study of T cell changes during pregnancy in multiple sclerosis. Only in-frame clones appear in the TCRdb table, and some are missing; sequencing was by immunoSEQ multiplex PCR. The profile shows about 110,000 clones, 91% of them singletons. Material: peripheral blood, obtained before pregnancy. The receptors originated from a female donor with multiple sclerosis, enrolled in a pregnancy study.

The chain joins TRBV7-5 to TRBJ1-3. TRBV7-5 has pseudogene status. This CDR3 region has 14 residues. CDR3 in DNA: TGTGCCAGAAGCTTACGGGGTTCTGGAAACACCATATATTTT. Protein product: CARSLRGSGNTIYF.

Only one count was recorded for this clone. The chain couples TRBV5-1 to TRBJ2-5; 7 bases agree with TRBD2. J was trimmed by 5 bases and V by 5 bases; bases with no gene match: 18. Germline lookup yields CDR1 SGHRS and CDR2 YFSETQ. The CDR3 has 17 residues. The CDR3 bases are TGCGCCAGCAGGCACCCCACGGGGCGGGAGATAGTCGAGACCCAGTACTTC. This encodes CASRHPTGREIVETQYF.

This sequence joins TRBV7-6 and TRBJ2-1; 10 bases align to TRBD2. The trim removed 9 bases at V and 0 bases at J, leaving 8 bases unmatched. Germline V CDR1 and CDR2: SGHVS, FNYEAQ. The CDR3 consists of 16 residues. CDR3 sequence (DNA): TGTGCCAGTCGCAGCGGGGGGGGAAGCTCCTACAATGAGCAGTTCTTC. This encodes CASRSGGGSSYNEQFF.

This sequence joins TRBV30 and TRBJ2-5, with a tentative D call TRBD2 (5 bases). Per the germline V gene, CDR1 is GTSNPN and CDR2 is SVGIG (reference sequence). V lost 8 bases, J lost 5 bases, and 9 bases lay in between. The CDR3 extends over 10 amino acids. The CDR3 loop reads CAPQRETQYF. CDR3 DNA sequence: TGTGCCCCCCAGCGGGAGACCCAGTACTTC.

The chain combines TRBV7-2 with TRBJ1-1; 7 nucleotides match TRBD1. V shed 3 bases and J 1 base; nucleotides not matched to a gene: 5. This CDR3 has 15 amino acids. Germline V gene lookup returns CDR1 SGHTA and CDR2 FQGNSA. The CDR3 coding sequence is TGTGCCAGCAGCTTCGCCCGGACAGGGAACACTGAAGCTTTCTTT. This gives the protein CASSFARTGNTEAFF.

The CDR3 protein is CASSFALAGVEQYF. The CDR3 region has the DNA TGTGCCAGCAGTTTCGCACTAGCGGGAGTCGAGCAGTACTTC. The J gene is TRBJ2-7, the V gene TRBV28; TRBD2 matches 11 bases. V trimming: 3 bases; J trimming: 6 bases; junction bases outside the gene matches: 4. Germline loops: CDR1 MDHEN, CDR2 SYDVKM. This CDR3 has 14 amino acids.

The J gene is TRBJ2-3, the V gene TRBV19; 11 bases agree with TRBD2. With V trimmed by 4 bases and J by 2 bases, 5 bases remained unmatched. The CDR3 contains 16 residues. Germline V gives CDR1 LNHDA, CDR2 SQIVND (reference sequence). The DNA for the CDR3 is TGTGCCAGTAGTACCGGACTAGCGGGCACCACAGATACGCAGTATTTT. This translates into CASSTGLAGTTDTQYF.

V and J are TRBV4-1 and TRBJ1-6; 9 bases agree with TRBD1. Germline CDR1 MGHRA, CDR2 YSYEKL. The V and J ends lost 4 bases and 9 bases, in that order; junction bases with no gene match: 7. CDR3 length equals 15 residues. The DNA of the CDR3 is TGCGCCAGCAGCCCACCGGGACAGGGTTTTTCACCCCTCCACTTT. Protein: CASSPPGQGFSPLHF.